This T cell receptor beta chain comes out of a study of blood T cell repertoires in COVID-19. Individuals aged roughly 18 to 95 years were recruited from about two dozen US areas. Cohort allocation depended upon clinical history that participants reported. Two negative PCRs, clearance, or symptom resolution had been documented for recovered Cohort 3 donors. Only in-frame clones appear in the TCRdb table, and some are missing; sequencing was by immunoSEQ multiplex PCR. This sample has 250,000 to 400,000 clones, with about nine tenths found just once. The V gene's germline CDR1 is PRHDT and CDR2 FYEKMQ (reference sequence). CDR3 size: 14 residues. V lost 6 bases, J lost 7 bases, and 6 bases stayed unmatched.

The receptor was derived from a man in his fifties or sixties who had recovered from COVID-19. The V and J genes are TRBV13 and TRBJ1-4; 9 bases are shared with TRBD1. Sequenced sample: PBMCs or T cells enriched from blood (not recorded which). CDR3 nucleotide sequence: TGTGCCAGCAGACGGACAGGGGCGGGTGAAAAACTGTTTTTT. Translating gives CASRRTGAGEKLFF.